A single sample gave rise to the 21 T cell receptor beta chains below, sequenced in a study of T cells in Graves' hyperthyroidism and ophthalmopathy. It was RNA transcripts that yielded the amplified TCR beta CDR3 regions. With the HTBI primer set, the TCR CDR3 went through a first round of RT-PCR. TCRdb reanalysed the multiplex PCR reads using MiXCR and keeps one entry per CDR3 protein. The top ten hold over 8% of the sample, which has 750,000 to 950,000 distinct CDR3 sequences, roughly 40% seen once. Specimen: blood. The receptors stem from a man aged 18-30 years with Graves' hyperthyroidism.

This clonotype was recorded a few times. The chain employs TRBV6-6 and TRBJ1-1; 8 bases map to TRBD1. The germline V gene encodes CDR1 MNHNY and CDR2 SVGAGI (reference sequence). V was pared by 6 bases and J by 2 bases, with 11 bases of the junction left unmatched. The CDR3 is 16 residues long. The DNA for the CDR3 is TGTGCCAGCAGGCACAAAAGGACAGGGCTAAACACTGAAGCTTTCTTT. Protein: CASRHKRTGLNTEAFF.

The sample holds one count of this clonotype. V usage is TRBV4-1 and J usage is TRBJ1-2, with 9 bases fitting TRBD1. V lost 0 bases to trimming and J lost 8 bases; unmatched junction nucleotides: 19. The CDR3 covers 19 residues. Germline values: CDR1 MGHRA, CDR2 YSYEKL. CDR3 sequence reads: CASSQDLTTGTGMSFGYTF. DNA of the CDR3: TGCGCCAGCAGCCAAGATTTAACAACCGGGACAGGGATGTCCTTCGGCTACACCTTC.

This chain links TRBV6-6 with TRBJ1-5; TRBD1 matches at 10 bases. This CDR3 is 17 amino acids long. V dropped 2 bases and J dropped 2; count of bases not matched to a gene: 6. Per the germline V gene, CDR1 is MNHNY and CDR2 is SVGAGI (reference sequence). The chain's CDR3 is CASSYGKGTGGNQPQHF. The DNA of the CDR3 is TGTGCCAGCAGTTACGGCAAAGGGACAGGGGGCAATCAGCCCCAGCATTTT.

This clonotype was detected only a few times. V is TRBV20-1 and J is TRBJ2-7, with TRBD2 identical over 11 bases. Germline loops: CDR1 DFQATT, CDR2 SNEGSKA (reference sequence). The CDR3 spans 14 residues. V lost 5 bases, J lost 7 bases, and 10 bases stayed unmatched. The CDR3 DNA sequence: TGCAGTGCTGGTATAGCGGGGGGGCCGGAAGAGCAGTACTTC. It encodes CSAGIAGGPEEQYF.

The chain links TRBV2 to TRBJ1-2; 7 bases map to TRBD1. V trimming: 4 bases; J trimming: 1 base; junction bases outside the gene matches: 6. This CDR3 is 15 amino acids long. Germline V gives CDR1 SNHLY, CDR2 FYNNEI. The CDR3 nucleotides read TGTGCCAGCAGTGCGGAGGACAGGAGTAACTATGGCTACACCTTC. Translation: CASSAEDRSNYGYTF.

The chain recombines TRBV5-1 with TRBJ2-7; D is undetermined. Germline lookup yields CDR1 SGHRS and CDR2 YFSETQ. V lost 0 bases to trimming and J lost 4 bases, with 14 bases between them. There are 15 residues in the CDR3. CDR3 DNA: TGCGCCAGCAGCTTGGAGTCTTGGGCAGATTACGAGCAGTACTTC. Its translation: CASSLESWADYEQYF.

In regard to this clonotype: A read error is possible here, since a much larger clone lies one base away. The chain links TRBV10-3 to TRBJ1-3; 8 positions agree with TRBD1. Germline CDR1 ENHRY, CDR2 SYGVKD. CDR3 length equals 17 residues. V was clipped by 1 base and J by 0 bases; unmatched bases: 5. DNA for the CDR3: TGTGCCATCAGTGAGTTGGGACAGGCCAGCTCTGGAAACACCATATATTTT. Translating gives CAISELGQASSGNTIYF.

This chain uses TRBV29-1 with TRBJ2-5; D is perhaps TRBD1 or TRBD2 (5 bases each). The ends were cut back, 5 bases at V and 9 bases at J, with 22 bases in the middle. Germline V gene sequence: CDR1 SQVTM, CDR2 ANQGSEA. There are 14 residues in the CDR3. In DNA form, the CDR3 reads TGCAGCGTTTTCCAGGGTGGTGGTGTGGAGGCCCAGTACTTC. It is translated as CSVFQGGGVEAQYF.

The CDR3 nucleotides are TGCAGCACGAAGGGGGGGACCTACGAGCAGTACTTC. It specifies CSTKGGTYEQYF. The rearrangement links TRBV29-1 to TRBJ2-7; a possible D gene is TRBD2 (7 bases). CDR1 and CDR2 (germline): SQVTM, ANQGSEA. CDR3 length: 12 residues. V was clipped by 8 bases and J by 2 bases, with 13 bases between them.

The rearrangement joins TRBV7-3 to TRBJ2-7; 9 positions agree with TRBD2. The CDR3 spans 16 residues. Looked up from germline, CDR1 is SGHTA and CDR2 is FQGTGA. V was clipped by 0 bases and J by 2 bases; unmatched bases: 5. The CDR3 protein is CASSLTPSGIAYEQYF. CDR3 coding DNA: TGTGCCAGCAGCTTAACTCCTAGCGGGATCGCCTACGAGCAGTACTTC.

The V gene is TRBV2, the J gene TRBJ2-5; 9 bases match TRBD2. The CDR3 spans 13 residues. The ends lost 8 bases at V and 7 bases at J; junction bases unmatched: 8. The germline V gene has CDR1 SNHLY and CDR2 FYNNEI. The CDR3 DNA sequence: TGTGCCAGCTCGACTAGCGGACGCGGGACCCAGTACTTC. It translates to CASSTSGRGTQYF.

The chain couples TRBV19 to TRBJ2-2, with 10 bases matching TRBD2. Per germline, CDR1 LNHDA and CDR2 SQIVND (reference sequence). The junction had 8 bases not matched to a gene; V was cut back by 7 bases and J by 6 bases. The CDR3 runs to 15 residues. Here the CDR3 reads CASTAAGGPSGELFF. DNA of the CDR3: TGTGCCAGTACTGCAGCGGGGGGGCCCTCCGGGGAGCTGTTTTTT.

The V and J genes are TRBV11-3 and TRBJ2-5, with a possible D match to TRBD1 (5 bases). The germline gives CDR1 SGHNT, CDR2 YENEEA. The germline V and J ends were trimmed by 5 bases and 1 base, with 14 bases remaining between them. This CDR3 comprises 15 residues. As DNA, the CDR3 is TGTGCCAGCAGCACTTACGACAGCTCCCAAGAGACCCAGTACTTC. It specifies CASSTYDSSQETQYF.

There are many counts of this clonotype. The chain couples TRBV19 to TRBJ1-1; the D is unclear. CDR3 length equals 13 residues. Germline CDR1 reads LNHDA; CDR2 reads SQIVND (reference sequence). The V end was cut by 3 bases, the J end by 3 bases, with 8 bases between. CDR3 coding DNA: TGTGCCAGTAGTATTGTCCGGGACACTGAAGCTTTCTTT. Residues: CASSIVRDTEAFF. The full variable domain, rest sourced from reference TRBV19 and TRBJ1-1, is DGGITQSPKYLFRKEGQNVTLSCEQNLNHDAMYWYRQDPGQGLRLIYYSQIVNDFQKGDIAEGYSVSREKKESFPLTVTSAQKNPTAFYLCASSIVRDTEAFFGQGTRLTVV.

This clonotype was detected ten times or more. V usage is TRBV19 and J usage is TRBJ1-5; no clear D. Germline V gives CDR1 LNHDA, CDR2 SQIVND (reference sequence). This CDR3 contains 12 residues. Trimming took off 4 bases at V and 3 bases at J, with 4 bases between the two ends. The CDR3 DNA reads as TGTGCCAGTAGTAATCCCAATCAGCCCCAGCATTTT. Its translation is CASSNPNQPQHF.

J is TRBJ1-6 and V is TRBV2; TRBD1 matches 9 bases. The CDR3 runs to 14 residues. J was trimmed by 7 bases and V by 8 bases; bases with no gene match: 6. From germline, CDR1 is SNHLY and CDR2 FYNNEI. CDR3 in amino acids: CASLPGQGNSPLHF. The CDR3 DNA is TGTGCCAGCCTACCGGGACAGGGAAATTCACCCCTCCACTTT.

The J gene is TRBJ1-1, the V gene TRBV12-3 or TRBV12-4; tentatively, D is TRBD1 (5 bases). Trimming stripped 3 bases from V and 0 bases from J, with 8 bases between. This CDR3 comprises 14 residues. The DNA of the CDR3 is TGTGCCAGCAGTTTTGAGGGGATGAACACTGAAGCTTTCTTT. The encoded protein is CASSFEGMNTEAFF.

This rearrangement joins TRBV12-3 or TRBV12-4 to TRBJ1-5, with D perhaps matching TRBD1 (6 bases). CDR3 length: 16 residues. Deletions cut 3 bases from V and 1 base from J, with 13 bases between. CDR3 sequence: CASSLNRGGSNQPQHF. The CDR3 DNA follows: TGTGCCAGCAGTTTGAACCGCGGGGGCAGCAATCAGCCCCAGCATTTT.

This clonotype appeared once. CDR3 bases: TGTGCCAGCAGTCTCGACGGGGGCCGGGGGACTGAAGCTTTCTTT. This codes for CASSLDGGRGTEAFF. The V call is TRBV12-3 or TRBV12-4, the J call TRBJ1-1; D might be TRBD1 (6 bases). V lost 5 bases to trimming and J lost 5 bases, with 18 bases between them. This CDR3 region has 15 residues.

This clonotype showed up many times. The genes are TRBV20-1 and TRBJ1-5; D unresolved. Deletions cut 3 bases from V and 3 bases from J, with 9 bases between. The CDR3 is 13 residues long. In germline, CDR1 is DFQATT, CDR2 SNEGSKA (reference sequence). The CDR3: CSASTGPNQPQHF. The DNA of the CDR3 is TGCAGTGCTAGTACCGGCCCCAATCAGCCCCAGCATTTT.

V gene TRBV25-1 combines with J gene TRBJ2-6, with D perhaps assigned TRBD1 or TRBD2 (6 bases each). This CDR3 region has 16 residues. CDR1 and CDR2 from the germline V gene are MGHDK and SYGVNS. V lost 3 bases to trimming and J lost 4 bases, with 13 bases between them. CDR3 in amino acids: CASSDPRGAGANVLTF. CDR3 sequence (DNA): TGTGCCAGCAGTGACCCTAGGGGGGCCGGGGCCAACGTCCTGACTTTC.